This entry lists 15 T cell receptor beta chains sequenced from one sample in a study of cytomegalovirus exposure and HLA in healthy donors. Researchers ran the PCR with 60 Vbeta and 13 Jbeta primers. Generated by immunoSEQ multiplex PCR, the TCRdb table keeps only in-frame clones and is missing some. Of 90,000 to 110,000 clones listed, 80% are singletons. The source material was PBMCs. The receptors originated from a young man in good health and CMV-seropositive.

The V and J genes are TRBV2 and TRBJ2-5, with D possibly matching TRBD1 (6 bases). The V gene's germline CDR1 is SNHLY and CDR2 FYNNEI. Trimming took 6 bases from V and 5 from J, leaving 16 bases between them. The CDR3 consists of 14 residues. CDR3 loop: CASREIQGRETQYF. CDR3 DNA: TGTGCCAGCAGGGAAATACAGGGAAGGGAGACCCAGTACTTC.

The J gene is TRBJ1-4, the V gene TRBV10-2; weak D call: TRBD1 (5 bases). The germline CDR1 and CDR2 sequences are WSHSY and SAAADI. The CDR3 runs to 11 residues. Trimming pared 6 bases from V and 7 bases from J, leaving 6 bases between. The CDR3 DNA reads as TGCGCCAGCAGACAGGCTGAAAAACTGTTTTTT. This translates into CASRQAEKLFF.

CDR3 DNA sequence: TGTGCCAGCAGCTTAACCAAGGCGACAGTGGGGTTCTACGAGCAGTACTTC. Protein sequence: CASSLTKATVGFYEQYF. V and J are TRBV7-2 and TRBJ2-7; the D gene is possibly TRBD1 (5 bases). Germline V gene sequence: CDR1 SGHTA, CDR2 FQGNSA. Trimming took 2 bases from V and 3 from J, leaving 20 bases between them. This CDR3 has 17 amino acids.

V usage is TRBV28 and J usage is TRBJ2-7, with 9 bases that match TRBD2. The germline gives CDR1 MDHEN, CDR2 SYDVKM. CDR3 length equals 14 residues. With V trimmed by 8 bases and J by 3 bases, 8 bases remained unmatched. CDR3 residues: CASGPGLAVYEQYF. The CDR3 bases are TGTGCCAGCGGGCCGGGACTAGCTGTCTACGAGCAGTACTTC.

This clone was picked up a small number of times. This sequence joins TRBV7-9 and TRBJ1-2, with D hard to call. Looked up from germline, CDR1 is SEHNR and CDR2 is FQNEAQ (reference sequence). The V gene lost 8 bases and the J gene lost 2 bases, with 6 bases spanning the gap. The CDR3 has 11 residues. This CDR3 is CASEANYGYTF. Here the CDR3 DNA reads TGTGCCAGCGAGGCCAACTATGGCTACACCTTC.

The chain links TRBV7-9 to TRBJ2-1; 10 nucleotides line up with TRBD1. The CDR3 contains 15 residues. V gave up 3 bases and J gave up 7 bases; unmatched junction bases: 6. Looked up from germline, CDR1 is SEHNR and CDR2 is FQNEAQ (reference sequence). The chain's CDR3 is CASSLAGTGDNEQFF. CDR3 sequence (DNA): TGTGCCAGCAGCTTGGCCGGGACAGGGGATAATGAGCAGTTCTTC.

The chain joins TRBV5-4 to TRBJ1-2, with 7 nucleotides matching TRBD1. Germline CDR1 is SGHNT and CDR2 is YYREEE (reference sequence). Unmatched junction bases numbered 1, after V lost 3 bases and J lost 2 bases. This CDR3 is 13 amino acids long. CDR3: CASSSTGNYGYTF. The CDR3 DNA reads TGTGCCAGCAGCTCGACAGGGAACTATGGCTACACCTTC.

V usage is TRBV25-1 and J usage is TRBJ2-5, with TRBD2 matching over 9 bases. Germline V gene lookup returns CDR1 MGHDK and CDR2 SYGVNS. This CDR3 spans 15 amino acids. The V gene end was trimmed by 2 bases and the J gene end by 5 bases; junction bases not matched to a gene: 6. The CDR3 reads CASSERGTSRETQYF. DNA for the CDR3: TGTGCCAGCAGTGAAAGAGGGACTAGCCGGGAGACCCAGTACTTC.

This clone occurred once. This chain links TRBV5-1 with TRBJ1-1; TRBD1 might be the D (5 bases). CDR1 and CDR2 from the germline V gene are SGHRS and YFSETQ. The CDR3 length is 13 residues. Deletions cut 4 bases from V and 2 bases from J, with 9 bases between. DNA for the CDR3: TGCGCCAGCAGCCAGGGCTATAACACTGAAGCTTTCTTT. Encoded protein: CASSQGYNTEAFF.

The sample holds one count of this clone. The CDR3 coding sequence is TGCAGTGCTAGGGGGGCTGCTGAAGCTTTCTTT. Translating gives CSARGAAEAFF. The chain combines TRBV20-1 with TRBJ1-1; possibly TRBD1 for D (6 bases). The CDR3 totals 11 residues. V lost 3 bases and J 6 bases, leaving 8 bases between the germline ends. CDR1 and CDR2 from the germline V gene are DFQATT and SNEGSKA (reference sequence).

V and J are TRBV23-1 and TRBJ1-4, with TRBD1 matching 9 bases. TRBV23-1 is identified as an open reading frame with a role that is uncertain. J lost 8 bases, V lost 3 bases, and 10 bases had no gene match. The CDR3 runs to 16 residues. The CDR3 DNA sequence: TGCGCCAGCAGTCACGCACCCACAGGGGGCGCGGAAAAACTGTTTTTT. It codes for CASSHAPTGGAEKLFF.

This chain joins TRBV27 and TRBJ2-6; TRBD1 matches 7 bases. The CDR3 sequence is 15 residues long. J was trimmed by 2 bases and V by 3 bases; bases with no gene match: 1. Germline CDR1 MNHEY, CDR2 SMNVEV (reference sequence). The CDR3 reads CASSFRGPGANVLTF. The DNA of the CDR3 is TGTGCCAGCAGTTTTAGGGGGCCTGGGGCCAACGTCCTGACTTTC.

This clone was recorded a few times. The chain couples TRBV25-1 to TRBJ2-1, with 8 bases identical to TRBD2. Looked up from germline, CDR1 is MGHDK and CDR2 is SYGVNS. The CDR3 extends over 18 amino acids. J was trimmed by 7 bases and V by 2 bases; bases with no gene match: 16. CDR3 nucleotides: TGTGCCAGCAGTGAAGGGGGGAGGCGGGGGGAGATCAGGAATGAGCAGTTCTTC. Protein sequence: CASSEGGRRGEIRNEQFF. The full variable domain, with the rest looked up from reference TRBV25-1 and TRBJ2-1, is EADIYQTPRYLVIGTGKKITLECSQTMGHDKMYWYQQDPGMELHLIHYSYGVNSTEKGDLSSESTVSRIRTEHFPLTLESARPSHTSQYLCASSEGGRRGEIRNEQFFGPGTRLTVL.

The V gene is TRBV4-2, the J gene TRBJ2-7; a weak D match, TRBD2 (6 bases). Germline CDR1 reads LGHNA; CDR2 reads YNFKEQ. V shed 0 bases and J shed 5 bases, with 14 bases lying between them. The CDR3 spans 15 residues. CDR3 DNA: TGTGCCAGCAGCCAAGAAGGAGGGTTTTCCAACGAGCAGTACTTC. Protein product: CASSQEGGFSNEQYF.

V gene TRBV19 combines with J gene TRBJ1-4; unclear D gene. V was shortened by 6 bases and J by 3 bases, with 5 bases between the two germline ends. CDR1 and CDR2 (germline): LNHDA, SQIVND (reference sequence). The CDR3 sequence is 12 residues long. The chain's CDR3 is CASRRANEKLFF. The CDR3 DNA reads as TGTGCCAGTAGGCGGGCTAATGAAAAACTGTTTTTT. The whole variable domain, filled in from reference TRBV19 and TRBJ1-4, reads DGGITQSPKYLFRKEGQNVTLSCEQNLNHDAMYWYRQDPGQGLRLIYYSQIVNDFQKGDIAEGYSVSREKKESFPLTVTSAQKNPTAFYLCASRRANEKLFFGSGTQLSVL.